This T cell receptor (beta chain) was identified in a study of cytomegalovirus exposure and HLA in healthy donors. Study results and caveats: When analyzed later, the rates of TCR association showed variation by HLA locus, with DRB1 the most and HLA-C the fewest.

The PCR contained 60 Vbeta and 13 Jbeta primers. The repertoire was sequenced with immunoSEQ multiplex PCR; TCRdb's copy has only in-frame clones and lacks some. The data contain tens of thousands of clones, 65% to 85% of them singletons. Notes on this clone: Its antigen is unknown.

CDR3 length: 16 residues. The junction had 2 bases not matched to a gene; V was cut back by 3 bases and J by 1 base. Germline V gives CDR1 KGHSH, CDR2 LQKENI. The source material was PBMCs. This clonotype originated in a man aged 25-40 years in good health and CMV-seronegative. This sequence joins TRBV18 and TRBJ1-6, with 8 bases lining up with TRBD1. CDR3 coding DNA: TGTGCCAGCTCACCGAGGACAGGGTCCTATAATTCACCCCTCCACTTT. Translation: CASSPRTGSYNSPLHF.